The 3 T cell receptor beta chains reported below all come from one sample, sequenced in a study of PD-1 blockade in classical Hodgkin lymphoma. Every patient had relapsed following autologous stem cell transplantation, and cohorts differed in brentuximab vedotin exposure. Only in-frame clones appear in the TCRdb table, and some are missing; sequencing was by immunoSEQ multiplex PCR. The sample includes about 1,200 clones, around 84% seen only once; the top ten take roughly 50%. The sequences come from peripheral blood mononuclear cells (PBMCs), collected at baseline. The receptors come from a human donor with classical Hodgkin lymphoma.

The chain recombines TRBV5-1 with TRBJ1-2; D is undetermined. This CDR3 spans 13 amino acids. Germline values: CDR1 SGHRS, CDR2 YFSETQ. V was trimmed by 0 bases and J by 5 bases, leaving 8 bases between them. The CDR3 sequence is CASSLEGIYGYTF. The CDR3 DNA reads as TGCGCCAGCAGCTTGGAAGGTATATATGGCTACACCTTC. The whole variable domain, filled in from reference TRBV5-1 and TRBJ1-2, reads KAGVTQTPRYLIKTRGQQVTLSCSPISGHRSVSWYQQTPGQGLQFLFEYFSETQRNKGNFPGRFSGRQFSNSRSEMNVSTLELGDSALYLCASSLEGIYGYTFGSGTRLTVV.

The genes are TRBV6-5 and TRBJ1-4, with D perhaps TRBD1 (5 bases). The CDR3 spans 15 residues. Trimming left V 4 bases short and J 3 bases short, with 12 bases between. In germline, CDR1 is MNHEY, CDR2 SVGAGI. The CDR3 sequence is CASSSVTGANEKLFF. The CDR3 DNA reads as TGTGCCAGCAGTTCCGTAACAGGAGCTAATGAAAAACTGTTTTTT.

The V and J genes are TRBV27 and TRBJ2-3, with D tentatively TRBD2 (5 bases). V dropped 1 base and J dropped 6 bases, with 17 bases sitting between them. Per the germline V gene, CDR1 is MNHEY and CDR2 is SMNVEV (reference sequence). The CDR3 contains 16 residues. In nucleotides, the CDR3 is TGTGCCAGCAGTTTATTCGCTAGCAGTATCGCGGATACGCAGTATTTT. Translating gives CASSLFASSIADTQYF.